This TCR beta chain was identified during a study of Graves' ophthalmopathy and Graves' hyperthyroidism. At the level of the study: At the time of initial diagnosis and before any treatment, peripheral blood was collected.

This clonotype was recorded at least ten times. Amplification from RNA transcripts yielded the TCR beta CDR3 regions. RT-PCR with HTBI primers came first, then second-round multiplex PCR. TCRdb reanalysed the multiplex PCR reads using MiXCR and keeps one entry per CDR3 protein. The sample records 400,000 to 500,000 distinct CDR3 sequences, roughly 21% being singletons. This CDR3 is 20 amino acids long. V lost 2 bases and J lost 4; bases outside the gene matches: 15. Germline values: CDR1 SNHLY, CDR2 FYNNEI. The sequence derives from a woman under 30 with stable Graves' hyperthyroidism. The V and J genes are TRBV2 and TRBJ1-5, with 12 nucleotides matching TRBD1. Specimen: peripheral blood. The CDR3 DNA follows: TGTGCCAGCAGTGAATTCTGGGGGGACAGGGGGCGTAGCATTAATCAGCCCCAGCATTTT. Translation: CASSEFWGDRGRSINQPQHF.